The sequence of this T cell receptor (beta chain) was determined in a study of vaccination and CD4 T cells after COVID-19. Study observations and caveats: Only post-vaccination samples contained a median approximately 86% of the reactive clones in convalescent patients. For convalescent patients, 304 of the 307 vaccine-specific clones analyzed were classified as spike mono-reactive.

Germline V gene lookup returns CDR1 MDHEN and CDR2 SYDVKM. Trimming removed 7 bases from V and 7 bases from J, with 13 bases in between. This CDR3 comprises 12 residues. With the Oncomine TCR Beta short-read assay, DNA from cultured CD4+ T cells was sequenced. TCRdb reanalysed the PCR reads using MiXCR and keeps one entry per CDR3 protein. The sample consists of roughly 14,000 distinct CDR3 sequences, approximately 45% of them appearing once. Treatment indicated: approximately 9-day PBMC culture with coronavirus spike peptide pools or control peptides (ViraFEST assay). Worth noting for this clonotype: Its antigen is still unknown.

The genes are TRBV28 and TRBJ1-2; D ambiguous. This receptor was identified in a human donor with COVID-19. What was sequenced was cultured CD4+ T cells from blood. The CDR3 DNA reads as TGTGCCAGCACTGGACCGACGACTGGCTACACCTTC. Translating gives CASTGPTTGYTF.